The source of this T cell receptor (beta chain) is a study of T cell repertoires in cytomegalovirus infection. TCRdb itself ran the reads through MiXCR, one entry per CDR3 protein. The sample contains 450,000 to 550,000 distinct CDR3 sequences, 15% to 20% of which appear only once. The table lists this clonotype with many counts. This CDR3 is 14 amino acids long. In germline, CDR1 is ENHRY, CDR2 SYGVKD. With 8 bases removed from V and 2 bases from J, the gap between germline ends came to 15 bases. The sequenced sample was CD8+ T cells from PBMCs. The rearrangement joins TRBV10-3 to TRBJ1-2; D possibly corresponds to TRBD1 (6 bases). The source is a human donor in good health (CMV status not recorded). Some clones in this sample may be carry-over from other donors' samples. This CDR3 is CAIGGDTGNYGYTF. CDR3 nucleotides: TGTGCCATCGGCGGGGATACAGGGAACTATGGCTACACCTTC.